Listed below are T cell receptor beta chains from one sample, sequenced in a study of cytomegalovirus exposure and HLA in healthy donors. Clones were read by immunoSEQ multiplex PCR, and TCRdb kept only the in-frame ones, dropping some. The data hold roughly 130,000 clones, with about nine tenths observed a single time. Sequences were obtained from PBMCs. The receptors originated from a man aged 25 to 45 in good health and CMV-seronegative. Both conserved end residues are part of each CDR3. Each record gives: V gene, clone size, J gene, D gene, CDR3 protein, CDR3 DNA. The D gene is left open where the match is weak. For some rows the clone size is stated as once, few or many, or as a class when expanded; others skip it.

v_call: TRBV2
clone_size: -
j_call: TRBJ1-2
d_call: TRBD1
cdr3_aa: CASSDPGQGKDGYTF
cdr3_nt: TGTGCCAGCAGTGACCCCGGACAGGGGAAAGATGGCTACACCTTC

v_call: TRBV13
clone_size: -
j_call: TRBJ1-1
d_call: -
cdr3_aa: CASSLAPGHMNTEAFF
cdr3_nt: TGTGCCAGCAGCTTAGCCCCGGGACATATGAACACTGAAGCTTTCTTT

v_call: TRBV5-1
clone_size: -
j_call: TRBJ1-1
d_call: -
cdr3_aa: CASSRLGGPDTEAFF
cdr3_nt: TGCGCCAGCAGCCGCCTGGGGGGTCCTGACACTGAAGCTTTCTTT

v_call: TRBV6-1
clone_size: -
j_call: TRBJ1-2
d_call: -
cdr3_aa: CASSDLDSASFYGYTF
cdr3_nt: TGTGCCAGCAGTGACCTGGACAGCGCCTCTTTCTATGGCTACACCTTC

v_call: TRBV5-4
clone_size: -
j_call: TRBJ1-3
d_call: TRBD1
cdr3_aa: CASSWRDRGSGNTIYF
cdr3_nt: TGTGCCAGCAGCTGGCGGGACAGGGGGTCTGGAAACACCATATATTTT

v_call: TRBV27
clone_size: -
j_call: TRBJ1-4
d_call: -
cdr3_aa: CASRELATNEKLFF
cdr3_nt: TGTGCCAGCAGAGAACTTGCAACTAATGAAAAACTGTTTTTT

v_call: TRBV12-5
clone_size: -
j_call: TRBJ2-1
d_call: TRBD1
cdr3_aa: CASGLPDRDNEQFF
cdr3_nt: TGTGCTAGTGGTTTGCCGGACAGGGACAATGAGCAGTTCTTC

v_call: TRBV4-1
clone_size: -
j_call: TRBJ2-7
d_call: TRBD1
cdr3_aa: CASSPTGQVRLSYEQYF
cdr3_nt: TGCGCCAGCAGCCCCACTGGACAGGTCCGACTCTCCTACGAGCAGTACTTC

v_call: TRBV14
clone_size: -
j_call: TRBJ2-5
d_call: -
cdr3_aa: CASSSAGTSKTQYF
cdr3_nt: TGTGCCAGCAGCTCAGCCGGGACATCGAAGACCCAGTACTTC

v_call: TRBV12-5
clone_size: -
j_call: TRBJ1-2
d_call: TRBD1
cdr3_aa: CASGFSGGNYGYTF
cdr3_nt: TGTGCTAGTGGTTTCTCAGGGGGGAACTATGGCTACACCTTC

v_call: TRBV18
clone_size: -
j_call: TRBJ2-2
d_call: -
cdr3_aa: CASSPSRSNTGELFF
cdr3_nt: TGTGCCAGCTCACCTAGCCGTTCGAACACCGGGGAGCTGTTTTTT

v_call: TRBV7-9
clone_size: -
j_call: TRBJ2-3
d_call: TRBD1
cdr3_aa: CASSARTGDTDTQYF
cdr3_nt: TGTGCCAGCAGCGCTAGGACAGGGGACACAGATACGCAGTATTTT

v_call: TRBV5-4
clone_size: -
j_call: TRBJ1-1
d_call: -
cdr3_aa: CASSHRDLNTEAFF
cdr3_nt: TGTGCCAGCAGCCACAGGGATTTGAACACTGAAGCTTTCTTT

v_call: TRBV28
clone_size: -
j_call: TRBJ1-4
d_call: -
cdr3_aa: CASSLYGQRGEKLFF
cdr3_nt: TGTGCCAGCAGTTTATATGGGCAGCGCGGGGAAAAACTGTTTTTT

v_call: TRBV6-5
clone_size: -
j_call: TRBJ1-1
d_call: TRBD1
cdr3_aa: CASSYQGTGATEAFF
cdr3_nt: TGTGCCAGCAGTTACCAAGGGACAGGCGCCACTGAAGCTTTCTTT

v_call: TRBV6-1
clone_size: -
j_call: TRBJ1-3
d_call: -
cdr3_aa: CASSGPLGHTSGNTIYF
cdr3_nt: TGTGCCAGCAGTGGCCCCCTCGGACACACCTCTGGAAACACCATATATTTT

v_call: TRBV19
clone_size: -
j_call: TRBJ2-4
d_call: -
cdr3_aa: CASTPSGAKNIQYF
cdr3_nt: TGTGCCAGTACCCCCTCAGGGGCCAAAAACATTCAGTACTTC

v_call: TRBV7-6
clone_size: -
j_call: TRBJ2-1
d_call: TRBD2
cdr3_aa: CASSLQAGGPPFF
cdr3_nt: TGTGCCAGCAGCTTACAAGCGGGGGGGCCCCCGTTCTTC

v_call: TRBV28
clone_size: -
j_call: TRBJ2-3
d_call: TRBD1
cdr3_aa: CASRPGGTGEGTQYF
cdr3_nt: TGTGCCAGCCGTCCGGGGGGGACAGGGGAGGGGACGCAGTATTTT

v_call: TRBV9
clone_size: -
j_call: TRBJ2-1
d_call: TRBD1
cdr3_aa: CASSAGTGSYNEQFF
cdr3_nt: TGTGCCAGCAGCGCCGGGACAGGGTCGTACAATGAGCAGTTCTTC

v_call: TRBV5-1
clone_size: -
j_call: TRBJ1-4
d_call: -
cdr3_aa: CASSLAATNEKLFF
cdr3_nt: TGCGCCAGCAGCTTGGCAGCAACTAATGAAAAACTGTTTTTT

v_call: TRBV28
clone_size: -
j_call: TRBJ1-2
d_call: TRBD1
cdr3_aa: CASSTHRDRGTYGYTF
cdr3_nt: TGTGCCAGCAGTACCCACCGGGACAGGGGAACCTATGGCTACACCTTC

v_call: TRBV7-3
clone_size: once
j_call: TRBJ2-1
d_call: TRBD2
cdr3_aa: CASSPRTSGGEIF
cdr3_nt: TGTGCCAGCAGCCCGCGGACTAGCGGGGGGGAGATCTTC

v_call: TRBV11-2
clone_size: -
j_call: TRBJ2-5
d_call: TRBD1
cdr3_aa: CASSNRQGAMETQYF
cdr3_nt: TGTGCCAGCAGCAACCGACAGGGAGCTATGGAGACCCAGTACTTC

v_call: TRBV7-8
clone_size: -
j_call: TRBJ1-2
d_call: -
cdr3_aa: CASSLQGYGYTF
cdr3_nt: TGTGCCAGCAGCCTACAGGGCTATGGCTACACCTTC

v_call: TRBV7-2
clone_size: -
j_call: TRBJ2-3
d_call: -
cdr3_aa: CASSLVQPTDTQYF
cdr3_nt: TGTGCCAGCAGCTTAGTACAGCCCACAGATACGCAGTATTTT